The rows below give T cell receptor beta chains drawn from one sample of a study of shared clonotypes between healthy human individuals. Libraries were prepared by immunoSEQ multiplex PCR; TCRdb keeps only in-frame clonotypes and omits some of them. The sample holds about 700,000 clones, around 90% seen once. The sample comprised naive CD8+ T cells sorted from blood. These receptors were obtained from a man aged 25 to 40 in good health. CDR3s include the opening cysteine and the closing phenylalanine or tryptophan. A D gene is named only where the DNA matches it firmly. Rows may omit the clone size; those that give it use once, few, many or a size class.

TRBV15	TRBD1	NA	TRBJ2-1	CATSPRTGDIDEQFF	TGTGCCACCAGCCCCAGGACAGGGGATATCGATGAGCAGTTCTTC
TRBV6-5	TRBD2	NA	TRBJ2-1	CASSTSSGGEQFF	TGTGCCAGCAGTACATCTAGCGGAGGTGAGCAGTTCTTC
TRBV2	NA	NA	TRBJ1-1	CASRPSIGHTEAFF	TGTGCCAGCAGACCCTCCATTGGACATACTGAAGCTTTCTTT
TRBV2	TRBD2	NA	TRBJ2-7	CASSEGPGLAGSYEQYF	TGTGCCAGCAGTGAAGGCCCGGGACTAGCGGGCTCCTACGAGCAGTACTTC
TRBV11-2	NA	few	TRBJ2-7	CASSSLYEQYF	TGTGCCAGCAGCTCTCTTTACGAGCAGTACTTC
TRBV5-1	NA	few	TRBJ1-1	CASSHTPGNTEAFF	TGCGCCAGCAGCCATACACCCGGGAACACTGAAGCTTTCTTT
TRBV13	NA	NA	TRBJ2-7	CASSNRISYEQYF	TGTGCCAGCAGCAACAGGATCTCCTACGAGCAGTACTTC
TRBV6-5	NA	NA	TRBJ2-7	CASSYSKGFYEQYF	TGTGCCAGCAGTTACTCGAAAGGTTTCTACGAGCAGTACTTC
TRBV28	NA	once	TRBJ2-7	CASRGVGISYEQYF	TGTGCCAGCAGAGGGGTGGGTATATCCTACGAGCAGTACTTC
TRBV5-1	NA	NA	TRBJ2-7	CASSDNWAPYEQYF	TGCGCCAGCAGCGACAACTGGGCTCCCTACGAGCAGTACTTC
TRBV27	TRBD2	NA	TRBJ2-7	CASSAQLAGDPYEQYF	TGTGCCAGCAGTGCCCAACTAGCGGGAGACCCCTACGAGCAGTACTTC
TRBV7-8	NA	NA	TRBJ2-1	CASSLRGSFHNEQFF	TGTGCCAGCAGCTTACGTGGGAGTTTCCACAATGAGCAGTTCTTC
TRBV7-8	NA	NA	TRBJ2-7	CASSSRVLEVVSSYEQYF	TGTGCCAGCAGCTCCCGGGTTCTTGAGGTTGTAAGCTCCTACGAGCAGTACTTC
TRBV7-6	TRBD1	NA	TRBJ1-3	CASSLTAGTGGGNTIYF	TGTGCCAGCAGCTTAACCGCAGGGACAGGGGGTGGAAACACCATATATTTT
TRBV14	NA	NA	TRBJ2-3	CASSHFGGDTQYF	TGTGCCAGCAGCCATTTCGGTGGAGATACGCAGTATTTT
TRBV30	NA	NA	TRBJ1-2	CAWTTNYGYTF	TGTGCCTGGACCACTAACTATGGCTACACCTTC
TRBV5-4	NA	NA	TRBJ1-2	CASSWDVEGTYGYTF	TGTGCCAGCAGCTGGGACGTCGAAGGAACCTATGGCTACACCTTC
TRBV7-8	TRBD1	NA	TRBJ1-4	CASSLEPGQPQDEKLFF	TGTGCCAGCAGCTTAGAACCGGGACAGCCCCAAGATGAAAAACTGTTTTTT
TRBV9	NA	NA	TRBJ2-1	CASTPLENGQFF	TGTGCCAGCACCCCTTTGGAGAATGGGCAGTTCTTC
TRBV19	NA	NA	TRBJ2-7	CASSPSGLEQYF	TGTGCCAGTAGCCCCTCTGGCCTCGAGCAGTACTTC
TRBV5-6	NA	NA	TRBJ2-5	CASSFAGELRDQETQYF	TGTGCCAGCAGCTTTGCCGGGGAGTTGAGGGACCAAGAGACCCAGTACTTC
TRBV7-9	TRBD2	NA	TRBJ2-7	CATTTRGPGGEQYF	TGTGCCACCACGACGAGGGGCCCGGGGGGCGAGCAGTACTTC
TRBV5-1	NA	NA	TRBJ2-1	CASSLYGNEQFF	TGCGCCAGCAGCTTGTATGGCAATGAGCAGTTCTTC
TRBV27	NA	NA	TRBJ2-6	CASSPLSGANVLTF	TGTGCCAGCAGCCCACTCTCTGGGGCCAACGTCCTGACTTTC
TRBV28	TRBD1	NA	TRBJ2-2	CASSLTGDAGELFF	TGTGCCAGCAGTTTGACAGGGGACGCCGGGGAGCTGTTTTTT
TRBV27	TRBD1	NA	TRBJ1-5	CASSFNRGGLDQPQHF	TGTGCCAGCAGCTTCAACAGGGGCGGACTGGATCAGCCCCAGCATTTT
TRBV13	NA	NA	TRBJ2-5	CASSLDNQETQYF	TGTGCCAGCAGCCTCGACAACCAAGAGACCCAGTACTTC
TRBV6-5	NA	NA	TRBJ2-7	CASRHAGRTSYEQYF	TGTGCCAGCAGGCACGCGGGCCGCACCTCCTACGAGCAGTACTTC